This is a list of T cell receptor beta chains from one sample in a study of early T cells in non-severe SARS-CoV-2 infection. MiXCR, run by TCRdb on the 5' RACE reads, gives a single entry per CDR3 protein. Among about 80,000 distinct CDR3 sequences listed, about 12% were seen once. Material: whole blood. The receptors derive from an adult who was a healthcare worker with PCR-confirmed SARS-CoV-2 infection or an uninfected control (not recorded which). Each CDR3 is given with its conserved first and last residue. A D gene is named only where the DNA matches it firmly. Not every row has a clone size; where given, it reads once, few, many or a size class.

D	size	V	J	CDR3	DNA
NA	many	TRBV29-1	TRBJ1-2	CSVQTSGNYGYTF	TGCAGCGTTCAAACTTCTGGTAACTATGGCTACACCTTC
TRBD2	few	TRBV5-4	TRBJ2-1	CASSPGTSGIPYNEQFF	TGTGCCAGCAGCCCGGGGACTAGTGGGATACCTTACAATGAGCAGTTCTTC
NA	many	TRBV20-1	TRBJ1-5	CSAGGGLGGNQPQHF	TGCAGTGCTGGGGGAGGATTAGGGGGCAATCAGCCCCAGCATTTT
NA	many	TRBV10-1	TRBJ2-3	CARVGGPLMGDTQYF	TGCGCCAGGGTCGGGGGGCCTCTGATGGGAGATACGCAGTATTTT
TRBD2	many	TRBV19	TRBJ2-7	CASQAGSEQYF	TGTGCCAGTCAAGCGGGATCCGAGCAGTACTTC
NA	few	TRBV7-6	TRBJ1-1	CASSSGTVMNTEAFF	TGTGCCAGCAGCTCTGGGACGGTCATGAACACTGAAGCTTTCTTT
NA	many	TRBV11-2	TRBJ2-5	CASSLDHNRAGQTQYF	TGTGCCAGCAGCTTAGATCACAACAGAGCTGGGCAGACCCAGTACTTC
TRBD1	few	TRBV19	TRBJ2-5	CASRRDRVAGETQYF	TGTGCCAGTAGAAGGGACAGGGTTGCCGGGGAGACCCAGTACTTC
TRBD1	many	TRBV6-5	TRBJ2-5	CASSRDREETQYF	TGTGCCAGCAGTCGGGACAGGGAAGAGACCCAGTACTTC
TRBD1	few	TRBV9	TRBJ2-7	CASSPRDRGHEQYF	TGTGCCAGCAGCCCGAGGGACAGGGGGCACGAGCAGTACTTC
NA	NA	TRBV30	TRBJ2-7	CALNGGEFEQYF	TGTGCCTTAAATGGGGGAGAGTTCGAGCAGTACTTC
NA	NA	TRBV12-3/TRBV12-4	TRBJ1-4	CASSHLGATNEKLFF	TGTGCCAGCAGCCATTTAGGGGCAACTAATGAAAAACTGTTTTTT
NA	once	TRBV5-4	TRBJ1-2	CASSLQVGGYTF	TGTGCCAGCAGCTTGCAAGTGGGAGGCTACACCTTC
TRBD2	few	TRBV7-9	TRBJ2-3	CASSWLAGGHGDTQYF	TGTGCCAGCAGCTGGTTAGCGGGGGGACACGGAGATACGCAGTATTTT